This T cell receptor beta chain derives from a study of cytomegalovirus exposure and HLA in healthy donors (dated by TCRdb to the late 2010s). Some background on the complete study: In an earlier analysis of fewer than 750 of the donors, 276 Gb of sequence data and 95 million to 130 million unique TCR beta sequences from about 179 million T cells were reported. An early release covering about 600 HLA-typed donors comprised 250 to 350 gigabases of sequencing data and 85 million or so unique TCR sequences. Among the roughly 390 genotyped donors, approximately 81% belonged to the genetic ancestry cluster associated with self-reported Caucasian donors. The study aimed to test whether cataloging public T cell receptors could reveal signatures of past pathogen exposure. Using immunosequencing, the study profiled T cell repertoires from some 670 subjects and related those repertoires to cytomegalovirus serostatus. Along with the approximately 600-subject first cohort, a separate validation cohort of over 90 different subjects was used. High-throughput TCR immunosequencing, statistical association of individual TCRs with disease status, and machine learning were combined to predict cytomegalovirus infection status. A later analysis re-analyzed previously published TCR beta repertoires from 666 donors and added high-resolution HLA genotyping to study TCR occurrence patterns. Rather than using new phenotypic data, the later analysis identified candidate immune exposures from TCR beta sequences and from how often those sequences occurred across donors. An earlier analysis of 450 to 750 of the donors used high-throughput TCR beta sequencing to judge whether each TCR beta V gene segment behaved as functional or pseudogenic. Donor age, sex, ethnicity and CMV serostatus were compiled alongside the repertoire data. A later genetic analysis took genome-wide SNP genotypes for 398 of the 666 donors and used that subset as a discovery cohort. All discovery cohort repertoires had been generated using a single sequencing platform. Class I and class II HLA loci were covered by the typing at four-digit resolution. The number of donors typed differed by locus, with about 620-630 for A, B, C, DRB1 and DQB1, around 500 for DQA1, 600 to 610 for DPA1, and approximately 470 for DPB1. Several DR-DQ haplotypes were handled as single units for association and clustering, since linkage in the cohort was strong. On average, 235,054 unique TCR beta nucleotide sequences were sequenced per donor among about 400 genotyped donors of the cohort, with around 19% of those sequences being non-productive. General findings and caveats noted by the study authors: A later analysis found that TCR association rates varied across HLA loci, with DRB1 alleles showing the most associated TCRs and HLA-C alleles the fewest. Several of the top co-occurrence clusters appeared to be linked to parvovirus B19, influenza, CMV and Epstein-Barr virus, according to a later analysis. A later genetic analysis associated a missense DCLRE1C variant with V-gene and J-gene trimming of TCR beta chains, and an independent cohort replicated the association. The presence/absence analyses assumed that sequencing depth was roughly uniform across donors, and that assumption may not be true. Because counts were too low, roughly 17 rarely observed V segments, including chromosome 9 orphons, were left out of the earlier analysis of 587 of the donors. The classifier was reported to diagnose cytomegalovirus status with high specificity and sensitivity in both the original and validation cohorts. Compared with the approximately 600-donor mean, donors in an Asian-associated ancestry cluster had fewer N-insertions in productive TCRs, according to a later genetic analysis. Most CMV-associated TCR beta chains appeared to be HLA-restricted in a later analysis, and the HLA associations seemed to be driven largely by CMV exposure. A further reported finding was that TCR beta sequences accurately predicted the HLA-A and HLA-B alleles for most subjects in the first cohort. Correlated functional status among segregating V segments might be attributable to linkage disequilibrium, but an unknown experimental factor could not be ruled out. When HLA alleles, especially DR and DQ, strongly co-occurred, TCR associations were difficult to assign to individual alleles. Compared with equally common non-associated chains, HLA-associated TCR beta chains in a later analysis were more clonally expanded and had lower generation probabilities. An earlier analysis of 450 to 750 of the donors showed that most TCR beta V segments appeared in productive rearrangements either about 87% or about 30% of the time, which broadly matched IMGT annotations. According to the authors, the approach could potentially be generalized to other disease states and immunological phenotypes. Because the 87-base-pair reads could not distinguish some IMGT-functional V segments, including TRBV6-2 and TRBV6-3, those segments were excluded. In the study, some 180 TCR beta chains were listed as associated with cytomegalovirus. A cluster of highly shared sequence variants was judged likely to represent a technical artifact of the sequencing pipeline. A few of the identified cytomegalovirus-associated TCR beta chains were confirmed in vitro to be specific for cytomegalovirus antigens. Most TCR sequences were seen in very few donors, while some public TCRs were found in many individuals. In a later analysis, some 18,000 TCR beta sequences were associated with specific HLA alleles at a false discovery rate of 0.05. The only immune exposure information available for the cohort was CMV serostatus. Because some donors lacked HLA typing at each locus, the association tests relied only on the typed subset. In this cohort, only TCR beta chains were sequenced, and detectable features were limited by the absence of alpha or paired-chain data.

To prepare the library, the immunoSEQ multiplex PCR assay was applied. The multiplex PCR relied on a mix of 60 forward primers for TCR Vbeta segments and 13 reverse primers for TCR Jbeta segments. Amplification of the CDR3 region of rearranged TCR beta genes was performed with a multiplex PCR assay on genomic DNA. The amplified TCR beta libraries were sequenced on the Illumina HiSeq System as 87-base-pair reads. Per the source publication's procedure: A later analysis counted about 76 million unique TCR beta chains across the 666 repertoires, and around 9.9 million of these chains were shared by at least two donors. A nearest-neighbor algorithm error-corrected the raw reads and collapsed the reads into unique sequences, merging closely related sequences to remove PCR and sequencing errors. Alignment of CDR3 sequences to IMGT reference sequences was used to assign V, D and J gene segments. For a sequence to be retained, a match of at least six nucleotides was required to both a V gene segment and a J gene segment. A rearrangement was called productive if the CDR3 had no stop codons and remained in frame with V and J, and every other rearrangement was called non-productive. CDR3 was defined by IMGT convention, running from the second conserved V-encoded cysteine to the conserved J-encoded phenylalanine. The earlier analysis of fewer than 700 of the donors excluded sequences that lacked an unambiguous match to a single V gene segment. An earlier analysis of 500 to 600 of the donors classified V segments as functional when productive rearrangements were above 56.7% and as segregating when the standard deviation between donors was above 5%. A statistical classification framework was developed to diagnose cytomegalovirus status using the catalog of TCR beta chain sequences. In a later analysis, TCR nucleotide sequences were compared against IMGT/GENE-DB human TR gene sequences so that V and J genes could be assigned. Using the TCRdist pipeline, a later analysis assigned CDR3 sequences along with most-parsimonious VDJ recombination scenarios. In a later analysis, each TCR beta chain was defined by its CDR3 amino acid sequence together with its V-gene family, and reads lacking a unique V-gene family were excluded. As a way to deal with suspected cross-contamination and a sequencing artifact, a later analysis dropped 450 to 600 nucleotide sequences that were highly shared and had low generation probability. A later analysis calculated a clonal expansion index for each public chain from normalized within-repertoire ranks of inferred template counts. A later analysis computed generation probabilities with a VDJ recombination model fitted to out-of-frame rearrangements, and checked the results against IGoR. A later analysis scored TCR-TCR, TCR-HLA and TCR-CMV co-occurrence with hypergeometric tests, applying a repertoire-size bias correction to TCR pairs. In a later analysis, false discovery rates were estimated by permuting HLA or CMV assignments 20 times. A later analysis grouped co-occurring TCRs with DBSCAN, adding TCRdist sequence similarity when clustering within HLA-allele-positive subsets. Co-occurrence clustering excluded repertoires with fewer than 30,000 or more than 120,000 public chains, plus five with anomalous nucleotide sharing. TCRdb obtained this table from immuneACCESS and retained in-frame rearrangements with V and J assigned. These tables miss some clones; where compared with another copy, unresolved V genes account for less than half of the shortfall, and the remainder is unexplained. Clone size and V and J calls were adopted from that table, with D and trimming inferred from the DNA. The sample records 100,000 to 150,000 clones, roughly four fifths of which are singletons. Approximately 7% of the sample comes from the top ten.

Comment on this clone: Which antigen it targets is not known. The input lacks base qualities; no much larger clone sits a single base away.

Here V drops 3 bases and J drops 0 bases, and the junction holds 4 bases not matched to any gene. The CDR3 measures 15 amino acids from cysteine to phenylalanine. The only DNA kept is the CDR3, 45 bases in frame from the first base. CDR1 and CDR2 are drawn from the germline V gene: SGHDT, YYEEEE. The cohort comprised several hundred healthy bone marrow donors. At the time of sampling, all cohort members were nominally healthy, though unrecorded immune exposures were likely present. The donor was CMV seronegative and belonged to the group of approximately 320 seronegative cohort members. Every donor gave a peripheral blood sample, and the peripheral blood mononuclear cells from that sample were used for TCR beta sequencing. Genomic DNA was extracted from the blood cell samples with the Qiagen DNeasy Blood Extraction Kit.

The rearrangement combines TRBV5-6 with TRBJ2-3; TRBD1 matches 7 bases in the middle. The clonotype originates from a male donor in good health and CMV-seronegative. Sequenced: PBMCs. CDR3 loop: CASSWGQISTDTQYF. The nucleotide sequence is TGTGCCAGCAGCTGGGGACAGATTAGCACAGATACGCAGTATTTT.